What follows are 2 T cell receptor beta chains derived from one specimen sequenced in a study of T cells in Graves' hyperthyroidism and ophthalmopathy. TCR beta CDR3 sequences were amplified from RNA transcripts. First-round RT-PCR with HTBI primers amplified the TCR CDR3 region. TCRdb processed the multiplex PCR reads anew with MiXCR; each CDR3 protein has one entry. This sample carries about 540,000 distinct CDR3 sequences, around 46% of them seen once, and the ten largest clones take roughly 8.2%. Specimen: peripheral blood or thyroid tissue (not recorded which). These receptor sequences come from a woman aged 18-29 years with Graves' hyperthyroidism.

This clonotype has just a few counts. The chain employs TRBV11-2 and TRBJ1-2; TRBD1 aligns across 7 bases. The V segment lost 3 bases and the J segment 8 bases; nucleotides outside the gene matches: 6. The CDR3 sequence is 13 residues long. CDR1 and CDR2 from the germline V gene are SGHAT and FQNNGV. The CDR3 DNA sequence: TGTGCCAGCAGCTTGCACAGGGGCTTCGGCTACACCTTC. It codes for CASSLHRGFGYTF.

The chain recombines TRBV10-3 with TRBJ1-3; possibly TRBD1 for D (5 bases). Trimming stripped 6 bases from V and 4 bases from J, with 19 bases between. The CDR3 is made up of 16 amino acids. CDR1 is ENHRY and CDR2 is SYGVKD in the germline V gene. CDR3 sequence reads: CAIRGPVQGAGNTIYF. The CDR3 nucleotides are TGTGCCATCAGAGGGCCCGTCCAGGGAGCGGGAAACACCATATATTTT.